The T cell receptor beta chain described here comes from a study of blood T cell repertoires in COVID-19. Some clones are missing from TCRdb's copy, which holds only in-frame ones; the method was immunoSEQ multiplex PCR. This table has fewer than 100,000 clones, nearly 90% appearing once. Trimming stripped 5 bases from V and 5 bases from J, with 18 bases between. This CDR3 has 16 amino acids. Germline V gives CDR1 MNHEY, CDR2 SMNVEV (reference sequence). Material: peripheral blood. The rearrangement uses TRBV27 and TRBJ1-4, with a weak D call TRBD1 (6 bases). The sequence was collected from a man between 70 and 80 years old with acute or convalescent COVID-19. CDR3 region: CASSPLYGGQNEKLFF. The CDR3 DNA reads TGTGCCAGCAGTCCACTATACGGGGGGCAAAATGAAAAACTGTTTTTT. Based on the CDR3 plus reference TRBV27 and TRBJ1-4, the full variable domain is EAQVTQNPRYLITVTGKKLTVTCSQNMNHEYMSWYRQDPGLGLRQIYYSMNVEVTDKGDVPEGYKVSRKEKRNFPLILESPSPNQTSLYFCASSPLYGGQNEKLFFGSGTQLSVL.